The source of this TCR beta chain is a study of CD8+ T cells in alopecia areata. Using CD4, CD8alpha, NKG2D, NKG2ACE and other markers, pooled cutaneous lymph node cells were sorted. Points on this clone: Gene names are mouse gene names. With the read ending 4 residues before the CDR3 end, the germline J gene is used to fill in that end.

Germline CDR1 and CDR2: NNHNN and SYGAGS (reference sequence). The CDR3 covers 17 residues. J lost 2 bases, V lost 0 bases, and 5 bases had no gene match. Isolated RNA was reverse transcribed into cDNA used as the sequencing template. TCRdb's table, derived via immunoSEQ multiplex PCR, lists solely in-frame clones and lacks some. This repertoire lists 250,000 or so clones without singletons; around 1.2% sits in the top ten. This clonotype was obtained from a C3H/HeJ mouse with alopecia areata. For this mouse line, the MHC haplotype is H2-k. This sequence joins TRBV13-2 and TRBJ2-2, with 9 positions matching TRBD2. Specimen: CD4+ T cells sorted from a lymph node. CDR3 region: CASGDARDWENTGQLYF. The DNA read from the CDR3 is TGTGCCAGCGGTGATGCACGGGACTGGGAGAACACCGGG.